This TCR beta chain was captured in a study of blood T cells in healthy people across ages. It was with a sample-barcoded 5' primer and a J-beta primer mix that a second PCR of roughly 6 to 12 cycles was run. Template switching added a 12-random-nucleotide identifier to every cDNA molecule. Every sample gave at least 3 million paired-end reads containing CDR3. TCRdb reprocessed the 5' RACE reads with MiXCR, giving one entry per CDR3 protein. The sample consists of 600,000 to 650,000 distinct CDR3 sequences, about 53% of them appearing once. In regard to this clonotype: Its target is not known.

CDR1 SGHTA and CDR2 FQGNSA come from the germline V gene. The CDR3 is 17 amino acids. The V and J ends lost 7 bases and 5 bases respectively, with 25 bases between them. Overall study results and limits: Roughly linearly, TCR beta diversity per million T cells fell as age increased. Estimates of diversity drawn from one million T cells were considered underestimates.

The TCR sequence derives from a man between 60 and 75 years old in good health. V usage is TRBV7-2 and J usage is TRBJ2-3; the D gene is possibly TRBD2 (7 bases). Sequenced input: blood. CDR3 protein: CASNLLAGGGRRDTQYF. The CDR3 nucleotides read TGTGCCAGCAACCTATTAGCGGGTGGGGGGCGTAGAGATACGCAGTATTTT.